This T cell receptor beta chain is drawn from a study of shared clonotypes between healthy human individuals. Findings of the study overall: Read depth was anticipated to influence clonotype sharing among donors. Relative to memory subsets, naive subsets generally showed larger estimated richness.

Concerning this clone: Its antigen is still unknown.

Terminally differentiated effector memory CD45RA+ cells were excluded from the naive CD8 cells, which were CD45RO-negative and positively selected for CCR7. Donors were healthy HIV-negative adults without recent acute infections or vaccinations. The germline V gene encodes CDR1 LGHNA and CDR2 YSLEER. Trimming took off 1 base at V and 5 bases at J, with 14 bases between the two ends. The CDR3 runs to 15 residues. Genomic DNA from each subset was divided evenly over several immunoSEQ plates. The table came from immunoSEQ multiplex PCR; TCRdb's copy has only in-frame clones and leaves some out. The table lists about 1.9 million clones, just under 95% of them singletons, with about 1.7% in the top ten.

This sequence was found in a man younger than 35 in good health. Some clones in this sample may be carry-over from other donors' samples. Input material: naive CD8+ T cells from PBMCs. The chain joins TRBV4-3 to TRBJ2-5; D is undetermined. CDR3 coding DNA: TGCGCCAGCAGCCAAGGTATAGGATTGGGGGAGACCCAGTACTTC. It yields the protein CASSQGIGLGETQYF.